This is a list of T cell receptor beta chains from one sample in a study of early T cells in non-severe SARS-CoV-2 infection. TCRdb independently ran MiXCR on the 5' RACE reads; one entry per CDR3 protein. The sample yields tens of thousands of distinct CDR3 sequences, under 11% seen once. The source material was whole blood. The receptors originated from an adult who was a healthcare worker with PCR-confirmed SARS-CoV-2 infection or an uninfected control (not recorded which). Each CDR3 is given with its conserved first and last residue. D genes are given only for firm matches. Size tells how often a clone was seen (once, few, many) or the class of an expanded clone, and some rows leave it out.

clone_size j_call v_call d_call cdr3_length cdr3_nt cdr3_aa
many TRBJ2-3 TRBV5-8 TRBD2 12 TGTGCCAGCAGCTTTCCTAGCGGGCGCACGTATTTT CASSFPSGRTYF
few TRBJ2-5 TRBV3-1 TRBD2 14 TGTGCCAGCAGGGATAGCGGGGGGCCGGTGACCCAGTACTTC CASRDSGGPVTQYF
few TRBJ2-7 TRBV4-1 TRBD1 16 TGCGCCAGCAGCCAAGATGTGAACAGGGGGCAAAACGAGCAGTACTTC CASSQDVNRGQNEQYF
NA TRBJ2-3 TRBV11-3 NA 14 TGTGCCAGCAGCTTTAGGTTAAGCACAGATACGCAGTATTTT CASSFRLSTDTQYF
many TRBJ2-6 TRBV5-1 NA 14 TGCGCCAGCAGCTTGGGTTCTGGGGCCAACGTCCTGACTTTC CASSLGSGANVLTF
NA TRBJ2-5 TRBV28 NA 12 TGTGCCAGCAGTTCACTAGCCGATTTGGAGTACTTC CASSSLADLEYF
many TRBJ1-4 TRBV10-2 NA 13 TGCGCCAGCAAGGGCAGGGAGAGCGAAAAACTGTTTTTT CASKGRESEKLFF
few TRBJ1-1 TRBV21-1 NA 16 TGTGCCAGCAGCAAAGTTCGTAGGACCTCGGACACTGAAGCTTTCTTT CASSKVRRTSDTEAFF
many TRBJ2-1 TRBV21-1 NA 21 TGTGCCAGCAGCTTCGGATCTTCCGGGACAGGGGAAAGCCTCTCCTACAATGAGCAGTTCTTC CASSFGSSGTGESLSYNEQFF
few TRBJ2-7 TRBV5-4 TRBD2 15 TGTGCCAGCAGCTTGAGAGCGGGGAGCTCCTACGAGCAGTACTTC CASSLRAGSSYEQYF
NA TRBJ2-7 TRBV5-1 TRBD1 15 TGCGCCAGCAGCCACAAACTACAGGGGGCCAACGAGCAGTACTTC CASSHKLQGANEQYF
NA TRBJ1-2 TRBV24-1 NA 13 TGTGCCACCAGTGACCGTGACAGGCAGGGCTACACCTTC CATSDRDRQGYTF
NA TRBJ2-3 TRBV7-9 TRBD2 16 TGTGCCATGCCGCTACGACTAGCGGGGGACACAGATACGCAGTATTTT CAMPLRLAGDTDTQYF
NA TRBJ1-4 TRBV20-1 NA 13 TGCAGTGCTAGAGTCCCCGCCGGCGAAAAACTGTTTTTT CSARVPAGEKLFF
many TRBJ2-7 TRBV18 NA 14 TGTGCCAGCTCACCATCGGGGGGCGAGCACGAGCAGTACTTC CASSPSGGEHEQYF
many TRBJ1-4 TRBV27 TRBD1 15 TGTGCCAGCGGGTCTCCTGACAGGGGTAATGAAAAACTGTTTTTT CASGSPDRGNEKLFF
NA TRBJ1-3 TRBV6-6 NA 15 TGTGCCAGCAGTTACACCGAGATGTTCGGAAACACCATATATTTT CASSYTEMFGNTIYF
many TRBJ2-1 TRBV5-1 TRBD2 15 TGCGCCAGCAGACCGAGCGGGACCTCCTACAATGAGCAGTTCTTC CASRPSGTSYNEQFF
NA TRBJ1-1 TRBV7-9 NA 15 TGTGCCAGCAGCTTAGCGAACAACGAGAACACTGAAGCTTTCTTT CASSLANNENTEAFF
many TRBJ1-1 TRBV20-1 NA 13 TGCAGTGCTACCAACAGGGTGAACACTGAAGCTTTCTTT CSATNRVNTEAFF